The 3 T cell receptor beta chains listed next were all sequenced from one sample in a study of cytomegalovirus exposure and HLA in healthy donors. 60 Vbeta and 13 Jbeta primers were used in PCR. The table came from immunoSEQ multiplex PCR; TCRdb's copy has only in-frame clones and leaves some out. Across over 100,000 clones, the top ten clones capture approximately 6.2% of the sample. Sequencing was performed on PBMCs. These TCRs come from a man aged 40-50 years in good health and CMV-seropositive.

V is TRBV5-1 and J is TRBJ2-5; 10 bases are shared with TRBD2. Germline trimming cut 2 bases from V and 5 bases from J; bases unmatched to any gene: 9. The germline gives CDR1 SGHRS, CDR2 YFSETQ. The CDR3 spans 16 residues. CDR3 DNA sequence: TGCGCCAGCAGCTTATCTCCTAGCGGGAGCGGGGAGACCCAGTACTTC. Its translation: CASSLSPSGSGETQYF.

The chain carries TRBV28 and TRBJ2-7; perhaps TRBD1 as D (6 bases). CDR1 is MDHEN, CDR2 SYDVKM, per germline. The CDR3 sequence is 16 residues long. V was shortened by 6 bases and J by 5 bases, with 23 bases between the two germline ends. CDR3 loop: CASRLRPVPGVDEQYF. For the CDR3, the DNA is TGTGCCAGCAGACTACGGCCGGTTCCAGGGGTGGACGAGCAGTACTTC.

This chain uses TRBV11-2 with TRBJ2-7; a weak D match, TRBD2 (6 bases). Germline assignment: CDR1 SGHAT and CDR2 FQNNGV. Trimming took off 0 bases at V and 5 bases at J, with 11 bases between the two ends. The CDR3 extends over 14 amino acids. The CDR3 reads CASSLEGWRDEQYF. The DNA of the CDR3 is TGTGCCAGCAGCTTAGAGGGGTGGAGGGACGAGCAGTACTTC.